This TCR beta chain was sequenced for a study of blood T cell repertoires in COVID-19. Study information: From the United States, Italy and Spain came samples of acute and convalescent COVID-19. PBMCs, B-cell-depleted T cells, or T cells were the source of the cDNA or gDNA that made up the material.

TCRdb's copy holds only in-frame clones and misses some; the assay was immunoSEQ multiplex PCR. The sample consists of 250,000 to 350,000 clones, 90% of them appearing once. From germline, CDR1 is KGHSH and CDR2 LQKENI. V was pared by 3 bases and J by 7 bases, with 8 bases of the junction left unmatched. The CDR3 runs to 15 residues. Cohort assignment relied on participant-reported clinical history. The sequencing sample was made of PBMCs or T cells enriched from blood (not recorded which). This sequence joins TRBV18 and TRBJ2-5; TRBD1 aligns across 10 bases. This receptor was obtained from a woman between 18 and 29 years old with acute COVID-19. The CDR3 is CASSPVIGQGGTQYF. For the CDR3, the DNA is TGTGCCAGCTCACCGGTGATAGGACAGGGGGGGACCCAGTACTTC.